What follows describes a single T cell receptor (beta chain). The data stem from a study of T cell changes during pregnancy in multiple sclerosis. Sequencing was performed with immunoSEQ multiplex PCR; in TCRdb, only in-frame clones are kept and a portion is missing. The table includes fewer than 20,000 clones, more than 75% detected once. The sample consisted of CD4+ T cells from peripheral blood mononuclear cells, taken in the first trimester of pregnancy. This receptor was taken from a female donor in good health, enrolled as a control in a pregnancy study.

Written as DNA, the CDR3 is TGTGCCAGCAGCTACCCGGGACTAGCGTACGAGCAGTACTTC. Amino acid sequence: CASSYPGLAYEQYF. The chain carries TRBV5-6 and TRBJ2-7; 10 nucleotides align to TRBD2. The V gene end was trimmed by 3 bases and the J gene end by 4 bases; junction bases not matched to a gene: 4. In germline, CDR1 is SGHDT, CDR2 YYEEEE. The CDR3 runs 14 residues.